The present T cell receptor (beta chain) was sequenced within a study of OX40 agonist ivuxolimab in advanced cancers. Background on the whole study: Ivuxolimab, which targeted the costimulatory receptor OX40 (CD134), was an agonistic, fully human IgG2 monoclonal antibody. Prior anti-PD-1, anti-PD-L1 or anti-CTLA-4 therapy was permitted, and checkpoint inhibitors had been received by roughly 42% of dose-escalation patients. Partial responses occurred in three dose-escalation patients, of whom one had hepatocellular carcinoma and two had cutaneous melanoma. Intravenous ivuxolimab was administered to patients every 2 weeks at six dose levels: 0.01, 0.1, 0.3, 1.5, 3 and 10 mg/kg. The point of sequencing TCRbeta in the periphery was to test whether ivuxolimab changed TCR sequence diversity and drove clonal T-cell expansion. The paper describes the monotherapy dose-escalation part (N of about 54 patients) of the phase I trial of ivuxolimab. In the dose-escalation cohort, 75% to 90% of patients were male, and the mean age was 60 years with a range of about 20 to 79. Of the approximately 50 dose-escalation patients, hepatocellular carcinoma was present in around 19, melanoma in around 15, renal cell carcinoma in 9 and head and neck cancer in 9.

Patients with a history of autoimmune disease or receiving systemic immunosuppression were excluded from the trial. Peripheral blood for TCR sequencing was collected from all dose cohorts at baseline, on cycle 4 day 1, and on cycle 7 day 1. Samples came from an open-label, multicenter, first-in-human phase I dose-escalation trial of ivuxolimab. The trial enrolled adults with locally advanced or metastatic head and neck squamous cell, hepatocellular, melanoma or renal cell carcinoma. CD4+ and CD8+ T cells were sorted separately from peripheral blood before TCR sequencing. To sequence the TCRbeta CDR3 region, genomic DNA was isolated from the sorted cells. The immunoSEQ Assay was used to sequence the TCRbeta CDR3 regions. Drawn from immuneACCESS, this table holds only the in-frame rearrangements with V and J called that TCRdb kept. Clones are partly lost; checked studies trace under half to an unresolved V gene and leave the rest unexplained. The sample table records 90,000 or so clones; just under 90% of these occur just once. The top ten clonotypes cover around 1.6% of the sample.

The CDR3 runs 16 amino acids, cysteine and phenylalanine included. Solely the CDR3 DNA is kept, with 48 bases framed from the first base. The CDR1 and CDR2 encoded by the germline V gene (reference sequence) are SEHNR and FQNEAQ. The junction shows trimming of 0 bases on V and 2 bases on J, and the gene matches do not reach 3 bases of it. As for this clone: Its recognized antigen is unknown. No base-level quality is on record; no much larger clone is a single base apart.

Beyond this particular receptor, the publication reports: At doses of 0.1 to 3.0 mg/kg, clonal expansion of both CD4+ and CD8+ blood T cells was observed from baseline to week 6. Low levels of normalized T-cell clonal expansion were also seen in some patients who did not respond. Which antigens the clonally expanded peripheral T cells were specific for was not determined. Partial responders in the 0.1-3.0 mg/kg groups had among the lowest normalized peripheral clonal expansion, especially among CD8+ T cells. After ivuxolimab, CD8+ T cells had more expanded clones than CD4+ T cells on average.

Sequenced here: CD4+ or CD8+ T cells sorted from blood, sampled in a trial of the OX40 agonist ivuxolimab. This receptor was taken from an adult with an advanced solid tumor such as melanoma, head and neck, liver or kidney cancer. In this chain, TRBV7-9 is recombined with TRBJ2-3, with 9 junctional bases fitting TRBD2. The CDR3 corresponds to CASSLALAGPTDTQYF. The DNA is TGTGCCAGCAGCTTAGCACTAGCGGGTCCCACAGATACGCAGTATTTT.